Given below is one TCR beta chain in context. What it binds is not known. V was cut by 4 bases and J by 2 bases, with 19 bases left in between. There are 17 residues in the CDR3. CDR1 KGHSH and CDR2 LQKENI come from the germline V gene. These data come from a study of T cell repertoires in aging, cancer and after chemotherapy. Study background: Six age groups, ranging from 30 or younger to 70 or older, included the donors. Study-level points and caveats: In each cancer cohort, median generation probability increased across chemotherapy, suggesting thymic output rebounded.

Amplification of TCR beta used genomic DNA extracted from peripheral blood. Rearranged V-D-J TRB sequences were amplified with a mixed TRB-A/B primer pool. TCRdb recomputed calls from the multiplex PCR reads with MiXCR, one row per CDR3 protein. The repertoire includes roughly 10,000 distinct CDR3 sequences, under 40% of them detected once, and approximately 8.2% sits in the top ten. The chain recombines TRBV18 with TRBJ2-3; the D is unclear. This receptor was taken from a human donor in good health. Sequencing was performed on blood. In DNA form, the CDR3 reads TGTGCCAGCTCACTCCCATCTGGGCTGAGATCCACAGATACGCAGTATTTT. Its protein product is CASSLPSGLRSTDTQYF.